This TCR beta chain is from a study of shared clonotypes between healthy human individuals. At the level of the study: Used for every donor were three CD4 naive, three CD4 memory, two CD8 naive and one CD8 memory plate. Findings of the study overall: How much donors shared clonotypes was expected to be affected by sequencing depth.

Clones were read by immunoSEQ multiplex PCR, and TCRdb kept only the in-frame ones, dropping some. The repertoire holds approximately 2.5 million clones, with approximately 90% as singletons. Germline V gene data show CDR1 as SGHRS and CDR2 as YFSETQ. Trimming took 0 bases from V and 2 from J, leaving 5 bases between them. The CDR3 totals 13 residues. To note about this clone: Antigen unknown. The identical CDR3 is also encoded by other nucleotide sequences in the sample.

The chain couples TRBV5-1 to TRBJ1-1, with no clear D. The specimen was naive CD4+ T cells sorted from blood. Noted subset: CD45RA+ positively selected. This sequence originates from a man between 18 and 35 years old in good health. Written as DNA, the CDR3 is TGCGCCAGCAGCTTGGCTTCAAACACTGAAGCTTTCTTT. Its translation: CASSLASNTEAFF.